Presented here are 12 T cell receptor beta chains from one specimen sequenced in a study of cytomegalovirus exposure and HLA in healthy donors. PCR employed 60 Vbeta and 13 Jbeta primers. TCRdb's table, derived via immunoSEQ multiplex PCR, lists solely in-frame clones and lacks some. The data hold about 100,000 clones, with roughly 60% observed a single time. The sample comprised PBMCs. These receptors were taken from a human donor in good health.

The CDR3 spells CASSRQVLNTEAFF. The CDR3 region has the DNA TGTGCCAGCAGTCGACAGGTTCTGAACACTGAAGCTTTCTTT. The genes are TRBV6-5 and TRBJ1-1, with D possibly being TRBD1 (6 bases). Between the trimmed V and J ends, which lost 5 bases and 0 bases, there was a span of 10 bases. CDR1 and CDR2 from the germline V gene are MNHEY and SVGAGI. There are 14 residues in the CDR3.

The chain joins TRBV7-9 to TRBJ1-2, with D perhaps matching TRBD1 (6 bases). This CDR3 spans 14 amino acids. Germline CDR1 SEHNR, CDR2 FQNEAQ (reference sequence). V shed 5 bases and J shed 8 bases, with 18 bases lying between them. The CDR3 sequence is CASSRRDNIEGYTF. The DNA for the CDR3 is TGTGCCAGCAGCCGAAGGGACAATATAGAGGGCTACACCTTC. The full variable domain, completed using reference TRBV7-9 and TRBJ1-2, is DTGVSQNPRHKITKRGQNVTFRCDPISEHNRLYWYRQTLGQGPEFLTYFQNEAQLEKSRLLSDRFSAERPKGSFSTLEIQRTEQGDSAMYLCASSRRDNIEGYTFGSGTRLTVV.

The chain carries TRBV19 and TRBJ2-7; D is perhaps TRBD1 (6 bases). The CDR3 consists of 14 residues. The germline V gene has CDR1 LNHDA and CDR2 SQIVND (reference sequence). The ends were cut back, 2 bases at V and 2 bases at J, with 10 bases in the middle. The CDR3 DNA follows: TGTGCCAGTAGTATATACCAGGGGACCTACGAGCAGTACTTC. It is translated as CASSIYQGTYEQYF.

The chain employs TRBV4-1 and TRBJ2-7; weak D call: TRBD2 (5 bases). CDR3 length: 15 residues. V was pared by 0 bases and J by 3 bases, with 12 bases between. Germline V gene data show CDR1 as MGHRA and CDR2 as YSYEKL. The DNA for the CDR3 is TGCGCCAGCAGCCAAGAGCGCCCTAGCTTCTACGAGCAGTACTTC. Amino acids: CASSQERPSFYEQYF.

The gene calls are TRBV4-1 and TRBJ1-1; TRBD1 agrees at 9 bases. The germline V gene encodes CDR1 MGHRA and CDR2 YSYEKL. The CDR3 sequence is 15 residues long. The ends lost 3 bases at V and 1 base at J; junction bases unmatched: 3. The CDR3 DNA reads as TGCGCCAGCAGCCATCGACAGGGGGAGAACACTGAAGCTTTCTTT. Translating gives CASSHRQGENTEAFF.

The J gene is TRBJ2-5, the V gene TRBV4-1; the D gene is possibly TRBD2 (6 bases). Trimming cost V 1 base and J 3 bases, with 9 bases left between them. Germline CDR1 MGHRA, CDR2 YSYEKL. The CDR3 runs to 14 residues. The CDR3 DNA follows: TGCGCCAGCAGCCAAGCGTCGGGGGAAGAGACCCAGTACTTC. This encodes CASSQASGEETQYF.

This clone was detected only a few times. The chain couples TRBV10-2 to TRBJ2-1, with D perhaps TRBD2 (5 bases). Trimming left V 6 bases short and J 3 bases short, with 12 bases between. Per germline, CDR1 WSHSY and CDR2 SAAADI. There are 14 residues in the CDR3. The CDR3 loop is CASRGLADYNEQFF. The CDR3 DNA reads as TGCGCCAGCAGGGGTCTAGCTGACTACAATGAGCAGTTCTTC.

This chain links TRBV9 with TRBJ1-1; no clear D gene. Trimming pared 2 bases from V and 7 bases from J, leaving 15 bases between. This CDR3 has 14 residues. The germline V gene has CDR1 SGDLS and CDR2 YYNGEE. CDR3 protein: CASSVVGSVVEAFF. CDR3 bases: TGTGCCAGCAGCGTGGTAGGGAGCGTCGTTGAAGCTTTCTTT.

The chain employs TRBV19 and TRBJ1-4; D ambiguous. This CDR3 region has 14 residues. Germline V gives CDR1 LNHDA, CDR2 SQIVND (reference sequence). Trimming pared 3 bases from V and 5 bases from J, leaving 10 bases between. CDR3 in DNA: TGTGCCAGTAGTATCGCGACGGGGAATGAAAAACTGTTTTTT. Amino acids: CASSIATGNEKLFF. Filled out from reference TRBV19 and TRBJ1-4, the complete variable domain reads DGGITQSPKYLFRKEGQNVTLSCEQNLNHDAMYWYRQDPGQGLRLIYYSQIVNDFQKGDIAEGYSVSREKKESFPLTVTSAQKNPTAFYLCASSIATGNEKLFFGSGTQLSVL.

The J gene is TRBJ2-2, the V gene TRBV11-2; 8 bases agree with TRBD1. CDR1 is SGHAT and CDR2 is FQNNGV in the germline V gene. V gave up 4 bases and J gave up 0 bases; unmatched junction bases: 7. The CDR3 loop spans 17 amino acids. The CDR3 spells CASSSTTGAANTGELFF. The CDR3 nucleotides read TGTGCCAGCAGCTCCACGACAGGGGCCGCGAACACCGGGGAGCTGTTTTTT.

CDR3 protein: CASSGGTSGYGYTF. For the CDR3, the DNA is TGTGCCAGTTCCGGCGGCACCTCGGGCTATGGCTACACCTTC. The V and J genes are TRBV9 and TRBJ1-2; no firm D call. The CDR3 covers 14 residues. The germline CDR1 and CDR2 sequences are SGDLS and YYNGEE. V was clipped by 8 bases and J by 4 bases, with 18 bases between them.

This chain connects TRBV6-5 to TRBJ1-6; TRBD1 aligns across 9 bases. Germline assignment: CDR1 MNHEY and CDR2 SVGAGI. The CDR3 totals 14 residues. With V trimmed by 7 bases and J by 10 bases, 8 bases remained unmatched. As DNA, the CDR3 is TGTGCCAGCAAGACGGGACAGGGTCGATCACCCCTCCACTTT. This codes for CASKTGQGRSPLHF.